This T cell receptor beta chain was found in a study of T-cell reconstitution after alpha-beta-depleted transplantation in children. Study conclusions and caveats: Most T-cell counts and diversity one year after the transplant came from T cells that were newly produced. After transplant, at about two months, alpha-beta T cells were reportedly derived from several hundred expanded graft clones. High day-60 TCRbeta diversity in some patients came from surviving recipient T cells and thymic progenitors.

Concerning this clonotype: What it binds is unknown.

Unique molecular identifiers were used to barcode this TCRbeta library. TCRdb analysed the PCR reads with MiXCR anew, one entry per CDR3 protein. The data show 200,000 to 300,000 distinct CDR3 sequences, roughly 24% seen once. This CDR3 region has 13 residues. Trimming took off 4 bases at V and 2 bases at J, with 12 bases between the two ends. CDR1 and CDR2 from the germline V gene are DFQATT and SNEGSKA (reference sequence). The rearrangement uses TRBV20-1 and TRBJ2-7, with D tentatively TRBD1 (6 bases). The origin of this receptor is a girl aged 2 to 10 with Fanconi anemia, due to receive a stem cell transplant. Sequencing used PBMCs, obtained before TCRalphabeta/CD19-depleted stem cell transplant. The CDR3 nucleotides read TGCAGTGCTAACGTCCGGGACACCTACGAGCAGTACTTC. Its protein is CSANVRDTYEQYF.